This TCR beta chain was observed in a study of blood T cell repertoires in COVID-19. Study-level information: Donors in the United States, Italy and Spain gave samples during acute or convalescent COVID-19. Sources were T cells, B-cell-depleted T cells, or PBMCs; the material itself was cDNA or gDNA.

Under the authors' procedure: The authors estimated nucleated cell counts from reference gene primer amplification. The method was immunoSEQ multiplex PCR; TCRdb's version includes in-frame clones alone and lacks a portion of them. V, J and clone size derive from that table, while D and trimming were established from the DNA sequence. The table records 300,000 or so clones, around 88% of them present only once. The specimen sequenced was peripheral blood. This TCR came from a woman aged 25-40 years who had recovered from COVID-19.

The CDR3 loop is CASSAPRTGGPETQYF. CDR3 coding DNA: TGCGCCAGCAGTGCCCCCCGGACAGGGGGCCCAGAGACCCAGTACTTC. The genes are TRBV10-2 and TRBJ2-5; 11 bases align to TRBD1. Germline CDR1 is WSHSY and CDR2 is SAAADI. Trimming at V came to 4 bases and at J to 4 bases, leaving 8 bases not matched to a gene. There are 16 residues in the CDR3.